This T cell receptor (beta chain) was identified during a study of cytomegalovirus exposure and HLA in healthy donors. In the study overall: There were a few hundred genotyped donors. Of these, roughly 82% fell in the genetic ancestry cluster associated with self-reported Caucasian donors.

The V end was cut by 4 bases, the J end by 7 bases, with 17 bases between. The length of the CDR3 is 14 residues. Germline CDR1 and CDR2: MNHEY and SVGAGI. The PCR made use of 60 Vbeta and 13 Jbeta primers. The assay was immunoSEQ multiplex PCR, and TCRdb's table has in-frame clones only and misses some. The data contain a few hundred thousand clones, roughly 70% of them singletons. As for this clone: Its antigen is unknown.

Healthy bone marrow donors made up the donor group. Notes on the study in general: Sequencing depth across donors, presence/absence analyses assumed, was roughly uniform. Follow-up analysis seemed to connect common viral pathogens with several of the most significant clusters identified.

The sample taken for sequencing was PBMCs. This clonotype was obtained from a female donor in good health and CMV-seronegative. This rearrangement joins TRBV6-5 to TRBJ2-7, with a weak D call TRBD2 (6 bases). The CDR3 DNA reads as TGTGCCAGCAGTTCCGGGGACCTTGGGAGGGAGCAGTACTTC. It translates to CASSSGDLGREQYF.